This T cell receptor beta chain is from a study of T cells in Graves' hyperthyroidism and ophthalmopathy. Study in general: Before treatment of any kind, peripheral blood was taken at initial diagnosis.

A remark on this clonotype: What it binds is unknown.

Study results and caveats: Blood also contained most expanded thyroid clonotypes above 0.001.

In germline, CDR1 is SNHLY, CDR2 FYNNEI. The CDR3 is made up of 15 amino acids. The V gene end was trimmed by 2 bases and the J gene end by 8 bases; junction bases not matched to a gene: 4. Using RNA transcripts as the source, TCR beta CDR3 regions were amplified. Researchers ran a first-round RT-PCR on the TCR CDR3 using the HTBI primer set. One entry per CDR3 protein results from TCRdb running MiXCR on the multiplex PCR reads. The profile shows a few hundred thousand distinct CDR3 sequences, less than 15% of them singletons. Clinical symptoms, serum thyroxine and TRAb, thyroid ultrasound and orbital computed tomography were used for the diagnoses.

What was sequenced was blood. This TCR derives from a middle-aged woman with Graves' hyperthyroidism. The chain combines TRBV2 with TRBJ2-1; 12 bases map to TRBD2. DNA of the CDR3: TGTGCCAGCAGTGAACTAGCGGGAGGGCCGCATGAGCAGTTCTTC. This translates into CASSELAGGPHEQFF.